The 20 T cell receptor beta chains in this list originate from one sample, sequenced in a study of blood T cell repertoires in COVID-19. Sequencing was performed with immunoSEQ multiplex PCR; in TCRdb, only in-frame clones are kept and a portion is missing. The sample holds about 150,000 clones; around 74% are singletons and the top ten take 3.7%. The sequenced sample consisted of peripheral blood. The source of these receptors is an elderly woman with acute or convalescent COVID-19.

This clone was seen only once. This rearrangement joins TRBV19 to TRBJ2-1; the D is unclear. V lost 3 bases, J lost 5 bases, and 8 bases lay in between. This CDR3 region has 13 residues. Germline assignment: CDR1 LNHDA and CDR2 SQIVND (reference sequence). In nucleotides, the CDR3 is TGTGCCAGTAGTATTTCCCTAAACAATGAGCAGTTCTTC. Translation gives CASSISLNNEQFF.

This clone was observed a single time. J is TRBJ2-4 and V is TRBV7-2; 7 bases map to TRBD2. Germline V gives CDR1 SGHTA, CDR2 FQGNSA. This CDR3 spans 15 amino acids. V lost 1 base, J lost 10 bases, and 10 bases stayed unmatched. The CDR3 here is CASSLDWLAGGIQYF. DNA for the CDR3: TGTGCCAGCAGCTTAGATTGGTTAGCGGGCGGTATTCAGTACTTC.

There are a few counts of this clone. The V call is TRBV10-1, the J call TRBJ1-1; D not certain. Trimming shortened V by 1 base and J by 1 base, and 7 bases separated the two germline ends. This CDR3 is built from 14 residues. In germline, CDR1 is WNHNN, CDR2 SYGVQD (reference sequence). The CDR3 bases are TGCGCCAGCAGTGAGTTTTCAGGGAACACTGAAGCTTTCTTT. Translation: CASSEFSGNTEAFF.

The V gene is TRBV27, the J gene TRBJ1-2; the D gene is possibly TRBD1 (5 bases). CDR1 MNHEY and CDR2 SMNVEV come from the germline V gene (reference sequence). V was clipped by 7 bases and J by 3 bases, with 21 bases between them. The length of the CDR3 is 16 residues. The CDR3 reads CASKGEGGAKDYGYTF. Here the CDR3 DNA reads TGTGCCAGCAAAGGAGAAGGAGGGGCTAAGGACTATGGCTACACCTTC.

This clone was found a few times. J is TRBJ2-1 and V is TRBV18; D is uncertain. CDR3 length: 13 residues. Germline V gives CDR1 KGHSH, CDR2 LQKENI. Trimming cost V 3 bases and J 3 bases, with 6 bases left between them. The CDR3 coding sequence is TGTGCCAGCTCACCCACTCGCTACAATGAGCAGTTCTTC. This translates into CASSPTRYNEQFF.

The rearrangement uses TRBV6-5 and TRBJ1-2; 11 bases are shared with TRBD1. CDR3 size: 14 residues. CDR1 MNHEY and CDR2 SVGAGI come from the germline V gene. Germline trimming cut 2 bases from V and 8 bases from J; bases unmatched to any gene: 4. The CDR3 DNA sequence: TGTGCCAGCAGTTACAGGACAGGGGGCGACGGCTACACCTTC. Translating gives CASSYRTGGDGYTF.

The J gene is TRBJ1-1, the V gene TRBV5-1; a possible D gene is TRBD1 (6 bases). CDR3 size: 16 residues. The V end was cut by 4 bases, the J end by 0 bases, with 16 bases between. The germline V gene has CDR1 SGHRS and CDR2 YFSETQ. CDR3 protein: CASSPRAGAMNTEAFF. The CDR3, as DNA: TGCGCCAGCAGCCCCCGGGCAGGGGCGATGAACACTGAAGCTTTCTTT.

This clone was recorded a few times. The chain's CDR3 is CASSLGRGRENTEAFF. The CDR3 nucleotides read TGTGCCAGCAGCTTGGGCAGGGGTAGGGAAAACACTGAAGCTTTCTTT. The gene calls are TRBV5-4 and TRBJ1-1, with TRBD1 as a possible D gene (6 bases). The CDR3 is 16 residues long. Trimming stripped 0 bases from V and 2 bases from J, with 14 bases between. Germline V gene data show CDR1 as SGHNT and CDR2 as YYREEE (reference sequence). The entire variable domain, with the rest obtained from reference TRBV5-4 and TRBJ1-1, is as follows: ETGVTQSPTHLIKTRGQQVTLRCSSQSGHNTVSWYQQALGQGPQFIFQYYREEENGRGNFPPRFSGLQFPNYSSELNVNALELDDSALYLCASSLGRGRENTEAFFGQGTRLTVV.

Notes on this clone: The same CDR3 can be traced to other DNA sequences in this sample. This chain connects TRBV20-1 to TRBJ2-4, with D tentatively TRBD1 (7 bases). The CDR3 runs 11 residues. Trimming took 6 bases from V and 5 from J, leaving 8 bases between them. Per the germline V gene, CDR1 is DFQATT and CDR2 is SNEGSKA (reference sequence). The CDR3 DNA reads TGCAGTGCCAGGGGGGAAAACATTCAGTACTTC. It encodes CSARGENIQYF.

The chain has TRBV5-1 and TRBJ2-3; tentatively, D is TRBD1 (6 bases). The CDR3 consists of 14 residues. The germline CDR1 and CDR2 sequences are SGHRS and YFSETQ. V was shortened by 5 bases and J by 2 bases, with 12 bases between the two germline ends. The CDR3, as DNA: TGCGCCAGCAGTCGAGTGGGGGCCACAGATACGCAGTATTTT. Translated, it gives CASSRVGATDTQYF.

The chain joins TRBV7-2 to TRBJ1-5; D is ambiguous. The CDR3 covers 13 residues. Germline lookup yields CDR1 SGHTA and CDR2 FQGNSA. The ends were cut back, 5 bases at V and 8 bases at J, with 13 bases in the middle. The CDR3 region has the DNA TGTGCCAGCAGCACCCACCGCCGGGAGCCCCAGCATTTT. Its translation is CASSTHRREPQHF.

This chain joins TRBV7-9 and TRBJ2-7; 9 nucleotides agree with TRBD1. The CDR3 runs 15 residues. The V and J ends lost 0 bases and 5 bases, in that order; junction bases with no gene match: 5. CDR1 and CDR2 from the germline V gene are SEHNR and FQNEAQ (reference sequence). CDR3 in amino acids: CASSLAPTGGDEQYF. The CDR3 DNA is TGTGCCAGCAGCTTAGCTCCGACAGGGGGTGACGAGCAGTACTTC.

The CDR3, as DNA: TGTGCCAGCTCACCTGGGAGGGAGGAGCAGTACTTC. This sequence encodes CASSPGREEQYF. This rearrangement joins TRBV18 to TRBJ2-7; the match to TRBD2 covers 7 bases. This CDR3 spans 12 amino acids. J gave up 7 bases and V 3 bases, and 3 bases lay outside the gene matches. Germline CDR1 is KGHSH and CDR2 is LQKENI.

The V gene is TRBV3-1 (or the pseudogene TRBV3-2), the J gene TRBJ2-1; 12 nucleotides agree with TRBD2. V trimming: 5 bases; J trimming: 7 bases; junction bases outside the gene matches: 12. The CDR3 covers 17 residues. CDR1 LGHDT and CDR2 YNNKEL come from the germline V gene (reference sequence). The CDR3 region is CASSSLAGGLSWNEQFF. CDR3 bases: TGTGCCAGCAGCTCTCTAGCGGGAGGGCTTAGTTGGAATGAGCAGTTCTTC.

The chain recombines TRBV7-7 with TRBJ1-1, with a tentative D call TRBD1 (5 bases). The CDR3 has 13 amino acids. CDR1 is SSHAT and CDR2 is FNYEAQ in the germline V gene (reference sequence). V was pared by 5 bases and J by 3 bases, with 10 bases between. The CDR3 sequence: CASSTTRDTEAFF. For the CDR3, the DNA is TGTGCCAGCAGCACCACCAGGGACACTGAAGCTTTCTTT.

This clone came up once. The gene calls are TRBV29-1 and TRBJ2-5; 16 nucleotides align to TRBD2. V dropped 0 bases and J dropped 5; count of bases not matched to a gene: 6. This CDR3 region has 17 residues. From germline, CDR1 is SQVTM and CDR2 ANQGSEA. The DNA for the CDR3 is TGCAGCGTTGAAGAAGGGACTAGCGGGGGGGCCAGGGAGACCCAGTACTTC. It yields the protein CSVEEGTSGGARETQYF.

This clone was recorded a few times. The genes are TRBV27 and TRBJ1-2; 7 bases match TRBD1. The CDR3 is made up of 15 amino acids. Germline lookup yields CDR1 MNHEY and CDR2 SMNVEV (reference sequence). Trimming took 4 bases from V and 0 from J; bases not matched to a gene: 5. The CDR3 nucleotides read TGTGCCAGCAGTTCGTGGGACAGCGCTAACTATGGCTACACCTTC. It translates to CASSSWDSANYGYTF.

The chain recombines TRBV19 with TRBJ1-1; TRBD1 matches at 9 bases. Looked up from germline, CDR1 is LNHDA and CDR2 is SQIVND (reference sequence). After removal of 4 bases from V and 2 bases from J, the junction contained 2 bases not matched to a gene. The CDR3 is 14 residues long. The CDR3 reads CASSTGQGNTEAFF. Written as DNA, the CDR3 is TGTGCCAGTAGTACGGGACAGGGTAACACTGAAGCTTTCTTT. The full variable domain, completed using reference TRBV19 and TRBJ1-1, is DGGITQSPKYLFRKEGQNVTLSCEQNLNHDAMYWYRQDPGQGLRLIYYSQIVNDFQKGDIAEGYSVSREKKESFPLTVTSAQKNPTAFYLCASSTGQGNTEAFFGQGTRLTVV.

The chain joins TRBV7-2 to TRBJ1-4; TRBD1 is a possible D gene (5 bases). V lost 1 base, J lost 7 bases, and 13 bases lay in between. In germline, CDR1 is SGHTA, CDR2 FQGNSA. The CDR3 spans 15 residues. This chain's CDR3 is CASSLDGAVSEKLFF. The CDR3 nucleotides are TGTGCCAGCAGCTTAGATGGGGCGGTATCTGAAAAACTGTTTTTT.

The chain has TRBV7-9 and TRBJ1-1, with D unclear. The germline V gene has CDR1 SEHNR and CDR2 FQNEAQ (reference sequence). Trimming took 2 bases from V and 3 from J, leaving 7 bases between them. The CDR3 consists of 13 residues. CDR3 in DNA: TGTGCCAGCAGCTTATTACAAGACACTGAAGCTTTCTTT. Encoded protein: CASSLLQDTEAFF.